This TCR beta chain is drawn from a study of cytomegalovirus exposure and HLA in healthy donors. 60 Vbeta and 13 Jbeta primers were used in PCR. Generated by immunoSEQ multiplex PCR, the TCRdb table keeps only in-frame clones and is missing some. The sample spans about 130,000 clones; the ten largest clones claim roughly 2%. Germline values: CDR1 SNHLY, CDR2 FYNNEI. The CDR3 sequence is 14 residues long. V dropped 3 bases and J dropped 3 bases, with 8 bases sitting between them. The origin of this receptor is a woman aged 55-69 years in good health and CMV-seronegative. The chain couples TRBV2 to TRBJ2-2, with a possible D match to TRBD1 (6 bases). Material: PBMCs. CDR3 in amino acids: CASSDRGYTGELFF. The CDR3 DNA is TGTGCCAGCAGTGACAGGGGATACACCGGGGAGCTGTTTTTT.